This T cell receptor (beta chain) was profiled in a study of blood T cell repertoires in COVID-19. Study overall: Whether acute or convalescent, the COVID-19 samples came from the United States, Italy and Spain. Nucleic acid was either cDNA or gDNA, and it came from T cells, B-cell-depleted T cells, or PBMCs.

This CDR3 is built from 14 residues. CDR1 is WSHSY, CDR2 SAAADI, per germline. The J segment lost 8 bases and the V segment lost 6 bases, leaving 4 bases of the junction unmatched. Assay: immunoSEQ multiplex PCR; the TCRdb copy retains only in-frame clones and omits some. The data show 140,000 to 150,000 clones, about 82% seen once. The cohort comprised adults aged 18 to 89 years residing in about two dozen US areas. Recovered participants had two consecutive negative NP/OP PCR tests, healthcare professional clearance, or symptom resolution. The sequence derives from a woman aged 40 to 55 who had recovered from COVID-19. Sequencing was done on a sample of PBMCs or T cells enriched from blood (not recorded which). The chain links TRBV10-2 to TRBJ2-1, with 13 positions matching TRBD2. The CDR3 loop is CASRLAGGADEQFF. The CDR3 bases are TGCGCCAGCAGACTAGCGGGGGGGGCGGATGAGCAGTTCTTC.